Below, 30 T cell receptor beta chains from the same sample are listed, as sequenced in a study of blood T cell repertoires in COVID-19. Profiling relied on immunoSEQ multiplex PCR, and the TCRdb table lists in-frame clones only, not all of them. The sample consists of 300,000 to 350,000 clones, roughly 90% of them appearing once. Sequencing input: peripheral blood. These receptor sequences come from a woman aged 60-75 years with COVID-19, enrolled during active disease.

The gene calls are TRBV7-3 and TRBJ1-2, with D possibly matching TRBD1 (5 bases). Trimming left V 1 base short and J 1 base short, with 10 bases between. Germline V CDR1 and CDR2: SGHTA, FQGTGA. There are 15 residues in the CDR3. CDR3: CASSLIADSNYGYTF. The CDR3, as DNA: TGTGCCAGCAGCTTAATAGCAGACAGTAACTATGGCTACACCTTC.

The chain couples TRBV4-1 to TRBJ1-6; D perhaps matches TRBD1 (5 bases). CDR3 length equals 15 residues. The ends were cut back, 1 base at V and 4 bases at J, with 8 bases in the middle. The germline gives CDR1 MGHRA, CDR2 YSYEKL. The CDR3 loop reads CASSQGGAYNSPLHF. The CDR3 DNA reads TGCGCCAGCAGCCAAGGTGGGGCTTATAATTCACCCCTCCACTTT.

This clone was found once. The chain uses TRBV20-1 and TRBJ1-6; tentative D call: TRBD1 (6 bases). V lost 3 bases to trimming and J lost 5 bases, with 14 bases between them. The CDR3 consists of 15 residues. The germline gives CDR1 DFQATT, CDR2 SNEGSKA (reference sequence). CDR3 DNA: TGCAGTGCTAGTGAAAGGGGGGGAAATAATTCACCCCTCCACTTT. Translation gives CSASERGGNNSPLHF.

V is TRBV27 and J is TRBJ2-1, with D tentatively TRBD2 (7 bases). This CDR3 has 14 amino acids. Between the trimmed V and J ends, which lost 5 bases and 9 bases, there was a span of 17 bases. Germline V CDR1 and CDR2: MNHEY, SMNVEV (reference sequence). CDR3 in amino acids: CASSPRRGGLEQFF. The CDR3 region has the DNA TGTGCCAGCAGTCCCCGAAGGGGGGGGCTTGAGCAGTTCTTC.

The rearrangement uses TRBV19 and TRBJ2-1, with D unclear. Germline V lookup: CDR1 LNHDA, CDR2 SQIVND (reference sequence). This CDR3 spans 14 amino acids. Trimming took 7 bases from V and 8 from J, leaving 18 bases between them. The CDR3 sequence is CASTPPFVSDEQFF. DNA of the CDR3: TGTGCCAGTACCCCACCCTTTGTTAGTGATGAGCAGTTCTTC.

The table lists this clone with a count of one. This chain uses TRBV4-1 with TRBJ1-2; possible D gene TRBD1, 5 bases. Trimming cost V 4 bases and J 7 bases, with 13 bases left between them. CDR3 length: 13 residues. Germline V CDR1 and CDR2: MGHRA, YSYEKL. CDR3 nucleotides: TGCGCCAGCAGCCTCTTGGGGCAAGGTGGCTACACCTTC. This codes for CASSLLGQGGYTF.

This clone was seen only once. The chain recombines TRBV7-6 with TRBJ2-3, with a possible D match to TRBD1 (6 bases). Germline V lookup: CDR1 SGHVS, CDR2 FNYEAQ. This CDR3 contains 21 residues. V shed 5 bases and J shed 4 bases, with 34 bases lying between them. In DNA, the CDR3 is TGTGCCAGCAGCCCGGGGTGGGGGCGAACTCAGAAAGGGCTACTGGCAGATACGCAGTATTTT. Translation gives CASSPGWGRTQKGLLADTQYF.

The V call is TRBV6-6, the J call TRBJ1-4; maybe TRBD1 (5 bases). V lost 8 bases to trimming and J lost 0 bases, with 7 bases between them. Germline V gene sequence: CDR1 MNHNY, CDR2 SVGAGI (reference sequence). CDR3 size: 13 residues. The CDR3 reads CASQGATNEKLFF. The CDR3 DNA is TGTGCCAGCCAGGGTGCAACTAATGAAAAACTGTTTTTT.

The rearrangement uses TRBV2 and TRBJ2-5; no clear D. The V gene's germline CDR1 is SNHLY and CDR2 FYNNEI. CDR3 length: 10 amino acids. Trimming shortened V by 6 bases and J by 5 bases, and 4 bases separated the two germline ends. The CDR3 sequence: CASRRETQYF. DNA for the CDR3: TGTGCCAGCAGGAGGGAGACCCAGTACTTC.

The chain joins TRBV7-9 to TRBJ1-3; no firm D call. Trimming stripped 5 bases from V and 0 bases from J, with 8 bases between. The CDR3 has 14 residues. Germline lookup yields CDR1 SEHNR and CDR2 FQNEAQ (reference sequence). Written as DNA, the CDR3 is TGTGCCAGCAGCGGCTCTGGCTCTGGAAACACCATATATTTT. As protein: CASSGSGSGNTIYF.

The chain links TRBV5-1 to TRBJ2-7; 8 bases line up with TRBD1. The CDR3 length is 15 residues. J gave up 0 bases and V 3 bases, and 5 bases lay outside the gene matches. Germline-derived CDR1 and CDR2 are SGHRS and YFSETQ. The DNA for the CDR3 is TGCGCCAGCAGCTCCCGACAGGGGTCCTCCTACGAGCAGTACTTC. It translates to CASSSRQGSSYEQYF.

The V and J genes are TRBV15 and TRBJ1-4, with 9 positions matching TRBD1. With V trimmed by 7 bases and J by 0 bases, 6 bases remained unmatched. The CDR3 is 16 residues long. Germline CDR1 reads LNHNV; CDR2 reads YYDKDF (reference sequence). The CDR3, as DNA: TGTGCCACCACCACAGGGGGCCTTGCAACTAATGAAAAACTGTTTTTT. It translates to CATTTGGLATNEKLFF.

This clone has just a few counts. The chain has TRBV5-4 and TRBJ1-2, with 9 bases aligning to TRBD1. The CDR3 has 13 amino acids. Germline V gene data show CDR1 as SGHNT and CDR2 as YYREEE (reference sequence). Germline trimming cut 3 bases from V and 9 bases from J; bases unmatched to any gene: 6. CDR3 amino acids: CASSSDRGRRYTF. The CDR3 bases are TGTGCCAGCAGCTCCGACAGGGGGAGACGCTACACCTTC.

The rearrangement uses TRBV29-1 and TRBJ1-1, with D uncertain. Germline CDR1 is SQVTM and CDR2 is ANQGSEA. The V end was cut by 4 bases, the J end by 8 bases, with 23 bases between. The CDR3 loop spans 15 amino acids. CDR3 sequence (DNA): TGCAGCGTTGCGACTCGTAGATCCAAAGTGTCCGAAGCTTTCTTT. It encodes CSVATRRSKVSEAFF.

The rearrangement uses TRBV20-1 and TRBJ1-2; 12 bases line up with TRBD1. The J segment lost 8 bases and the V segment lost 6 bases, leaving 1 base of the junction unmatched. CDR3 length: 11 amino acids. CDR1 is DFQATT, CDR2 SNEGSKA, per germline (reference sequence). CDR3: CSAGQGAGYTF. CDR3 coding DNA: TGCAGTGCGGGACAGGGGGCGGGCTACACCTTC.

This clone was seen a few times. The chain employs TRBV2 and TRBJ1-6; D unclear. Germline V CDR1 and CDR2: SNHLY, FYNNEI. Trimming pared 8 bases from V and 4 bases from J, leaving 6 bases between. The CDR3 contains 12 residues. CDR3 DNA: TGTGCCAGCTGCCGGTATAATTCACCCCTCCACTTT. Translating it yields CASCRYNSPLHF.

The V gene is TRBV7-3, the J gene TRBJ1-2, with a possible D match to TRBD1 (6 bases). The CDR3 runs 17 residues. The V end lost 3 bases, the J end lost 4 bases, and 21 bases lay between the germline ends. Germline-derived CDR1 and CDR2 are SGHTA and FQGTGA. The CDR3: CASSLIPGGEGFYGYTF. The CDR3 DNA sequence: TGTGCCAGCAGCTTGATTCCTGGGGGCGAAGGGTTCTATGGCTACACCTTC.

The chain links TRBV30 to TRBJ1-2, with TRBD1 matching 8 bases. The CDR3 is 13 residues long. After removal of 2 bases from V and 6 bases from J, the junction contained 5 bases not matched to a gene. Germline V gene lookup returns CDR1 GTSNPN and CDR2 SVGIG (reference sequence). The CDR3 is CAWSNQGANGYTF. CDR3 sequence (DNA): TGTGCCTGGAGTAACCAGGGGGCAAATGGCTACACCTTC.

The genes are TRBV7-8 and TRBJ1-6; maybe TRBD1 (6 bases). Per the germline V gene, CDR1 is SGHVS and CDR2 is FQNEAQ. V lost 4 bases and J lost 10, with 14 bases in between. The CDR3 contains 14 residues. CDR3 nucleotides: TGTGCCAGCAGCTCTGGGAAGGGGGGGTCACCCCTCCACTTT. Translation: CASSSGKGGSPLHF.

V is TRBV6-1 and J is TRBJ2-1; TRBD2 matches 8 bases. Per germline, CDR1 MNHNS and CDR2 SASEGT. CDR3 length equals 16 residues. After removal of 0 bases from V and 3 bases from J, the junction contained 4 bases not matched to a gene. CDR3 in amino acids: CASSEAGGGFYNEQFF. The CDR3, as DNA: TGTGCCAGCAGTGAAGCGGGCGGGGGGTTCTACAATGAGCAGTTCTTC.

The count of this clone is one. The V and J genes are TRBV2 and TRBJ2-2, with 15 nucleotides matching TRBD2. The CDR3 is made up of 17 amino acids. Germline loops: CDR1 SNHLY, CDR2 FYNNEI. V was clipped by 4 bases and J by 7 bases; unmatched bases: 7. CDR3 residues: CASSVGLAGGLDGELFF. As DNA, the CDR3 is TGTGCCAGCAGTGTCGGACTAGCGGGGGGGCTTGACGGGGAGCTGTTTTTT.

The J gene is TRBJ1-6, the V gene TRBV2; 8 positions match TRBD1. The ends lost 11 bases at V and 7 bases at J; junction bases unmatched: 10. Per the germline V gene, CDR1 is SNHLY and CDR2 is FYNNEI. The CDR3 runs to 14 residues. Here the CDR3 DNA reads TGTGCCGGCCAGCAGGGGGCGGTAAATTCACCCCTCCACTTT. This sequence encodes CAGQQGAVNSPLHF.

This chain links TRBV6-5 with TRBJ1-1; D uncertain. This CDR3 is 13 amino acids long. CDR1 is MNHEY, CDR2 SVGAGI, per germline. The germline V and J ends were trimmed by 7 bases and 5 bases, with 14 bases remaining between them. Here the CDR3 reads CASTLADRTEAFF. CDR3 nucleotide sequence: TGTGCCAGCACCTTAGCGGACCGGACTGAAGCTTTCTTT.

This clone was seen once. The genes are TRBV6-5 and TRBJ1-5; a weak D match, TRBD1 (6 bases). Trimming took off 8 bases at V and 3 bases at J, with 17 bases between the two ends. The CDR3 loop spans 15 amino acids. Germline V gene sequence: CDR1 MNHEY, CDR2 SVGAGI. The CDR3 protein is CASSVRGGDNQPQHF. CDR3 in DNA: TGTGCCAGCTCCGTGCGAGGGGGGGACAATCAGCCCCAGCATTTT.

V usage is TRBV30 and J usage is TRBJ1-2; D uncertain. V was clipped by 4 bases and J by 7 bases, with 16 bases between them. Per the germline V gene, CDR1 is GTSNPN and CDR2 is SVGIG (reference sequence). CDR3 length: 13 residues. CDR3 in DNA: TGTGCCTGGATGGGAACGGGGTTCATTGGCTACACCTTC. As protein: CAWMGTGFIGYTF.

The chain combines TRBV3-1 (or the pseudogene TRBV3-2) with TRBJ1-6; TRBD1 is a possible D gene (6 bases). V lost 0 bases and J 9 bases, leaving 15 bases between the germline ends. The CDR3 consists of 16 residues. CDR1 is LGHDT, CDR2 YNNKEL, per germline (reference sequence). CDR3 in amino acids: CASSQDPTGYFSPLHF. As DNA, the CDR3 is TGTGCCAGCAGCCAAGACCCCACAGGGTATTTTTCACCCCTCCACTTT.

The CDR3 spells CASIRGGIPGELFF. Written as DNA, the CDR3 is TGTGCCTCCATCCGGGGGGGGATCCCCGGGGAGCTGTTTTTT. The V gene is TRBV19, the J gene TRBJ2-2, with 8 nucleotides matching TRBD2. The V segment lost 11 bases and the J segment 6 bases; nucleotides outside the gene matches: 11. Germline loops: CDR1 LNHDA, CDR2 SQIVND (reference sequence). The CDR3 length is 14 residues.

This clone has a single count. The V gene is TRBV24-1, the J gene TRBJ2-1; no definite D call. The germline gives CDR1 KGHDR, CDR2 SFDVKD. The CDR3 runs to 16 residues. With 5 bases removed from V and 2 bases from J, the gap between germline ends came to 15 bases. The CDR3 nucleotides are TGTGCCACCAGTGCGACCTCGGCAGGTGCCTACAATGAGCAGTTCTTC. This gives the protein CATSATSAGAYNEQFF.

As to this clone: The germline gene is not matched at one end of the junction; a read error may be the cause. The chain joins TRBV7-7 to TRBJ2-1, with 7 bases lining up with TRBD2. The germline V gene has CDR1 SSHAT and CDR2 FNYEAQ (reference sequence). CDR3 length: 14 amino acids. CDR3 amino acids: CASSLTAGTNEQFF. CDR3 in DNA: TGTGCTAGCAGCTTAACAGCGGGGACCAATGAGCAGTTCTTC.

A note on this clone: Other DNA variants within this sample encode the same CDR3. This chain joins TRBV18 and TRBJ1-1; D is uncertain. Trimming stripped 9 bases from V and 1 base from J, with 9 bases between. This CDR3 has 12 amino acids. CDR1 is KGHSH and CDR2 is LQKENI in the germline V gene. CDR3 region: CASSLRNTEAFF. The CDR3, as DNA: TGTGCCAGTTCTCTACGGAACACTGAAGCTTTCTTT.